Below, 29 T cell receptor beta chains from the same sample are listed, as sequenced in a study of PD-1 blockade in classical Hodgkin lymphoma. Relapse after autologous stem cell transplantation occurred in every patient, and brentuximab vedotin exposure varied. Assay used: immunoSEQ multiplex PCR; TCRdb lists only in-frame clones, some missing. The sample carries about 7,000 clones, 80% to 90% recorded once. The sequencing here drew on peripheral blood mononuclear cells (PBMCs), taken at baseline. The origin of the receptors is a human donor with classical Hodgkin lymphoma.

The chain joins TRBV5-8 to TRBJ2-7; tentative D call: TRBD2 (6 bases). From germline, CDR1 is SGHTS and CDR2 YDEGEE. The CDR3 contains 15 residues. Trimming took 3 bases from V and 3 from J, leaving 16 bases between them. Here the CDR3 DNA reads TGTGCCAGCAGCTCTACGGGGGAGGCGTACTACGAGCAGTACTTC. Translating it yields CASSSTGEAYYEQYF.

The chain carries TRBV27 and TRBJ2-3; no clear D gene. V lost 3 bases and J 8 bases, leaving 9 bases between the germline ends. Germline V gene data show CDR1 as MNHEY and CDR2 as SMNVEV (reference sequence). CDR3 length: 12 residues. The CDR3 nucleotides read TGTGCCAGCAGTTTGCCCGTCGGTACGCAGTATTTT. Protein sequence: CASSLPVGTQYF.

This sequence joins TRBV19 and TRBJ2-7; TRBD1 is a possible D gene (5 bases). CDR3 length: 14 residues. Germline assignment: CDR1 LNHDA and CDR2 SQIVND (reference sequence). The V end lost 1 base, the J end lost 5 bases, and 12 bases lay between the germline ends. CDR3 region: CASSIGRTSHEQYF. CDR3 DNA sequence: TGTGCCAGTAGTATAGGGCGGACAAGCCACGAGCAGTACTTC.

This clone appeared a single time. The chain employs TRBV28 and TRBJ1-2; 7 positions match TRBD1. The CDR3 contains 12 residues. J lost 2 bases, V lost 9 bases, and 3 bases had no gene match. Germline CDR1 reads MDHEN; CDR2 reads SYDVKM. Here the CDR3 reads CASDRANYGYTF. DNA of the CDR3: TGTGCCAGTGACAGGGCGAACTATGGCTACACCTTC.

The CDR3 loop reads CASSLLRPNTGELFF. As DNA, the CDR3 is TGTGCCAGCAGTTTACTACGACCGAACACCGGGGAGCTGTTTTTT. The chain couples TRBV6-6 to TRBJ2-2; no reliable D call. CDR1 and CDR2 from the germline V gene are MNHNY and SVGAGI (reference sequence). The CDR3 runs to 15 residues. The V gene lost 4 bases and the J gene lost 0 bases, with 9 bases spanning the gap.

This sequence joins TRBV28 and TRBJ1-5; perhaps TRBD1 as D (5 bases). The V and J ends lost 2 bases and 1 base respectively, with 9 bases between them. CDR3 length: 15 amino acids. Germline assignment: CDR1 MDHEN and CDR2 SYDVKM. The CDR3 bases are TGTGCCAGCAGTTTAGGGGGTCCGAGCAATCAGCCCCAGCATTTT. Its protein product is CASSLGGPSNQPQHF.

CDR3 in amino acids: CAWSVIRGDRLAKNIQYF. CDR3 nucleotides: TGTGCCTGGAGTGTAATTCGAGGGGACAGACTAGCCAAAAACATTCAGTACTTC. The chain joins TRBV30 to TRBJ2-4; 7 bases match TRBD1. The germline V gene has CDR1 GTSNPN and CDR2 SVGIG (reference sequence). There are 18 residues in the CDR3. V dropped 0 bases and J dropped 0; count of bases not matched to a gene: 11.

The genes are TRBV6-4 and TRBJ2-2; TRBD2 matches at 12 bases. V shed 2 bases and J 0 bases; nucleotides not matched to a gene: 4. In germline, CDR1 is MRHNA, CDR2 SNTAGT. The CDR3 extends over 18 amino acids. The DNA of the CDR3 is TGTGCCAGCAGTGACACCTCTAGCGGGAGGGCGAACACCGGGGAGCTGTTTTTT. It specifies CASSDTSSGRANTGELFF.

This clone was detected once. This sequence joins TRBV6-6 and TRBJ1-1; D is possibly TRBD1 (6 bases). The V end was cut by 2 bases, the J end by 5 bases, with 15 bases between. Per germline, CDR1 MNHNY and CDR2 SVGAGI (reference sequence). There are 15 residues in the CDR3. As DNA, the CDR3 is TGTGCCAGCAGTTACGTATGGGGGGGCAAGACTGAAGCTTTCTTT. This encodes CASSYVWGGKTEAFF.

The chain is built from TRBV6-5 and TRBJ1-1; D gene uncertain. The CDR3 has 14 residues. Trimming left V 2 bases short and J 11 bases short, with 18 bases between. Germline assignment: CDR1 MNHEY and CDR2 SVGAGI. This CDR3 is CASSYAVSGRDAFF. CDR3 DNA: TGTGCCAGCAGTTACGCTGTAAGTGGGCGAGACGCTTTCTTT.

The V and J genes are TRBV19 and TRBJ2-3; 7 bases align to TRBD1. The CDR3 runs 14 residues. J was trimmed by 2 bases and V by 4 bases; bases with no gene match: 3. Germline V gene lookup returns CDR1 LNHDA and CDR2 SQIVND (reference sequence). The CDR3 spells CASSKQGNTDTQYF. The DNA for the CDR3 is TGTGCCAGTAGTAAACAGGGGAACACAGATACGCAGTATTTT. The full variable domain, completed using reference TRBV19 and TRBJ2-3, is DGGITQSPKYLFRKEGQNVTLSCEQNLNHDAMYWYRQDPGQGLRLIYYSQIVNDFQKGDIAEGYSVSREKKESFPLTVTSAQKNPTAFYLCASSKQGNTDTQYFGPGTRLTVL.

The chain carries TRBV30 and TRBJ2-7, with D maybe TRBD1 (6 bases). This CDR3 contains 14 residues. V lost 4 bases and J 2 bases, leaving 15 bases between the germline ends. Germline values: CDR1 GTSNPN, CDR2 SVGIG (reference sequence). CDR3 nucleotide sequence: TGTGCCTGGATGACTGAGGGGGTGACCTACGAGCAGTACTTC. Its translation is CAWMTEGVTYEQYF.

The chain recombines TRBV5-5 with TRBJ1-5, with D unclear. V lost 0 bases and J lost 3, with 13 bases in between. Germline loops: CDR1 SGHKS, CDR2 YYEKEE (reference sequence). This CDR3 has 16 residues. The CDR3 region has the DNA TGTGCCAGCAGCTTGGAGTTCGACCGGAACAATCAGCCCCAGCATTTT. Its translation is CASSLEFDRNNQPQHF.

This sequence joins TRBV29-1 and TRBJ1-1; weak D call: TRBD1 (5 bases). CDR3 length equals 13 residues. In germline, CDR1 is SQVTM, CDR2 ANQGSEA. The V end lost 4 bases, the J end lost 4 bases, and 13 bases lay between the germline ends. CDR3 residues: CSVGGWGGTEAFF. In DNA form, the CDR3 reads TGCAGCGTTGGAGGGTGGGGCGGCACTGAAGCTTTCTTT.

The V and J genes are TRBV7-2 and TRBJ2-2; 11 nucleotides agree with TRBD2. The trim removed 1 base at V and 6 bases at J, leaving 4 bases unmatched. This CDR3 region has 16 residues. The germline CDR1 and CDR2 sequences are SGHTA and FQGNSA. CDR3 loop: CASSLGSGRASGELFF. As DNA, the CDR3 is TGTGCCAGCAGCTTAGGTAGCGGGAGGGCCTCCGGGGAGCTGTTTTTT.

This clone has only a few counts. The chain uses TRBV5-1 and TRBJ2-1; no firm D call. CDR1 is SGHRS, CDR2 YFSETQ, per germline. V lost 3 bases and J lost 5, with 12 bases in between. The CDR3 loop spans 14 amino acids. The CDR3 sequence is CASSSTPTNNEQFF. CDR3 in DNA: TGCGCCAGCAGCTCGACCCCAACTAACAATGAGCAGTTCTTC.

The CDR3 sequence: CASSLPAGRRTGELFF. CDR3 sequence (DNA): TGTGCCAGCAGTTTACCGGCTGGACGACGCACCGGGGAGCTGTTTTTT. The chain recombines TRBV27 with TRBJ2-2; D not certain. V was cut by 2 bases and J by 4 bases, with 14 bases left in between. The germline V gene encodes CDR1 MNHEY and CDR2 SMNVEV (reference sequence). This CDR3 is built from 16 residues.

The chain carries TRBV5-1 and TRBJ2-3; D not certain. The CDR3 sequence is 14 residues long. Trimming pared 0 bases from V and 1 base from J, leaving 6 bases between. Germline loops: CDR1 SGHRS, CDR2 YFSETQ. The CDR3 here is CASSLGWGTDTQYF. CDR3 sequence (DNA): TGCGCCAGCAGCTTGGGGTGGGGCACAGATACGCAGTATTTT.

The chain is built from TRBV27 and TRBJ2-7; D perhaps matches TRBD2 (7 bases). Germline values: CDR1 MNHEY, CDR2 SMNVEV (reference sequence). V lost 6 bases and J lost 6, with 21 bases in between. The CDR3 totals 15 residues. DNA of the CDR3: TGTGCCAGCAGCACAAAGGGGAGGGGGGTACGCGAGCAGTACTTC. Protein sequence: CASSTKGRGVREQYF.

The chain couples TRBV7-7 to TRBJ2-5; D is unclear. The CDR3 sequence is 15 residues long. Germline loops: CDR1 SSHAT, CDR2 FNYEAQ (reference sequence). V gave up 2 bases and J gave up 1 base, with 11 bases separating them. The chain's CDR3 is CASSLSPSSQETQYF. CDR3 coding DNA: TGTGCCAGCAGCTTAAGCCCTTCCTCCCAAGAGACCCAGTACTTC.

This clone was counted once. This rearrangement joins TRBV7-6 to TRBJ2-2; TRBD2 matches at 11 bases. The CDR3 is 17 amino acids. Trimming removed 1 base from V and 6 bases from J; junction bases left unmatched: 7. Per germline, CDR1 SGHVS and CDR2 FNYEAQ. In DNA form, the CDR3 reads TGTGCCAGCAGCTTAGAGCTAGCGGGAGGTCTAGCCGGGGAGCTGTTTTTT. It specifies CASSLELAGGLAGELFF.

The chain is built from TRBV7-2 and TRBJ1-1; D may be TRBD1 (6 bases). The germline gives CDR1 SGHTA, CDR2 FQGNSA. This CDR3 region has 13 residues. The ends were cut back, 2 bases at V and 4 bases at J, with 8 bases in the middle. CDR3 in amino acids: CASSLIGGTEAFF. CDR3 bases: TGTGCCAGCAGCTTAATAGGGGGCACTGAAGCTTTCTTT.

The rearrangement joins TRBV5-6 to TRBJ2-1; the match to TRBD1 covers 9 bases. The CDR3 covers 13 residues. V lost 7 bases to trimming and J lost 3 bases; unmatched junction nucleotides: 2. Per germline, CDR1 SGHDT and CDR2 YYEEEE. CDR3 nucleotide sequence: TGTGCCAGCCGGGACAGGGACTACAATGAGCAGTTCTTC. Translation: CASRDRDYNEQFF.

V gene TRBV18 combines with J gene TRBJ2-1; 10 bases fit TRBD2. Unmatched junction bases numbered 9, after V lost 2 bases and J lost 5 bases. The CDR3 totals 17 residues. The germline V gene encodes CDR1 KGHSH and CDR2 LQKENI. The CDR3: CASSPISSGRTHNEQFF. For the CDR3, the DNA is TGTGCCAGCTCACCAATCTCTAGCGGGAGAACACACAATGAGCAGTTCTTC.

In DNA form, the CDR3 reads TGTGCCAGCAGTTACTTTGGGACAGGGGACACCGGGGAGCTGTTTTTT. It is translated as CASSYFGTGDTGELFF. V gene TRBV6-5 combines with J gene TRBJ2-2, with 10 bases matching TRBD1. With 1 base clipped from V and 3 bases from J, the junction kept 2 bases outside the gene matches. In germline, CDR1 is MNHEY, CDR2 SVGAGI. CDR3 size: 16 residues.

The CDR3, as DNA: TGCGCCAGCAGCCCCCAAAGGGGCCAAGAGACCCAGTACTTC. As protein: CASSPQRGQETQYF. The chain links TRBV10-1 to TRBJ2-5, with D maybe TRBD1 (5 bases). Germline values: CDR1 WNHNN, CDR2 SYGVQD (reference sequence). V lost 6 bases to trimming and J lost 1 base, with 12 bases between them. The CDR3 loop spans 14 amino acids.

The chain carries TRBV5-4 and TRBJ2-3; D uncertain. The CDR3 length is 14 residues. The V end lost 1 base, the J end lost 1 base, and 7 bases lay between the germline ends. Germline CDR1 and CDR2: SGHNT and YYREEE (reference sequence). The CDR3 here is CASSLSAGTDTQYF. CDR3 in DNA: TGTGCCAGCAGCTTGTCGGCGGGCACAGATACGCAGTATTTT.

V and J are TRBV19 and TRBJ2-3, with D tentatively TRBD2 (5 bases). This CDR3 is 14 amino acids long. Trimming shortened V by 5 bases and J by 2 bases, and 11 bases separated the two germline ends. CDR1 LNHDA and CDR2 SQIVND come from the germline V gene (reference sequence). CDR3 sequence (DNA): TGTGCCAGTAGTTTGGACTCCGCCACAGATACGCAGTATTTT. The encoded protein is CASSLDSATDTQYF.

The chain has TRBV7-2 and TRBJ1-2; D call uncertain. V was trimmed by 6 bases and J by 0 bases, leaving 14 bases between them. The germline V gene encodes CDR1 SGHTA and CDR2 FQGNSA. The CDR3 extends over 15 amino acids. The chain's CDR3 is CASSRSLLSNYGYTF. The CDR3 nucleotides read TGTGCCAGCAGTCGAAGCCTACTATCTAACTATGGCTACACCTTC.